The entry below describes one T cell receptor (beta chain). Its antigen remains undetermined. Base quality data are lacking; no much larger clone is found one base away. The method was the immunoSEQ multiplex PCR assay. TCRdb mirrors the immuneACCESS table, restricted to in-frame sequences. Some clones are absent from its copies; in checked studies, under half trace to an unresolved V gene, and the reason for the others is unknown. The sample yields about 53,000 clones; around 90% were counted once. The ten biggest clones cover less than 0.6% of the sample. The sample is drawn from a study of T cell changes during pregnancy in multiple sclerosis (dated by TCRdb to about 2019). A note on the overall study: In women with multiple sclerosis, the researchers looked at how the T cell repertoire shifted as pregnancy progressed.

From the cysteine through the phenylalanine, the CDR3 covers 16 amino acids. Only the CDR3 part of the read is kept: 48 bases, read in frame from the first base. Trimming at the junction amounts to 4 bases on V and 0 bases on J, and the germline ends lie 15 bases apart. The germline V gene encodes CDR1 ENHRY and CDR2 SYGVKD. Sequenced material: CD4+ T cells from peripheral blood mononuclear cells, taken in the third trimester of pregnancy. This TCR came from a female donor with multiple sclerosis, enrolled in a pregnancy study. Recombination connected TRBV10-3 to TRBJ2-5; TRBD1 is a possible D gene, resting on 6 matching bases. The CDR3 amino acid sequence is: CAISGAGDGNQETQYF. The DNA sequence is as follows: TGTGCCATCAGTGGCGCAGGGGATGGGAACCAAGAGACCCAGTACTTC.